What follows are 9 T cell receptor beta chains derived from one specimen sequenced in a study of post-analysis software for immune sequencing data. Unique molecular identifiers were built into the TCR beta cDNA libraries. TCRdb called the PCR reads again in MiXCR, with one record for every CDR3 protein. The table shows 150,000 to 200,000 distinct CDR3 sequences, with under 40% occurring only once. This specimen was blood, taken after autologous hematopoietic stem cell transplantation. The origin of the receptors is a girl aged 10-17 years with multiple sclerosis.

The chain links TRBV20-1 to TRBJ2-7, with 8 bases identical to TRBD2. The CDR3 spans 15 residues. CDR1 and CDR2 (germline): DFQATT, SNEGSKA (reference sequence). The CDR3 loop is CKPLSPLAENYEQYF. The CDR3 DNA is TGCAAACCCCTTAGTCCACTAGCGGAGAATTACGAGCAGTACTTC.

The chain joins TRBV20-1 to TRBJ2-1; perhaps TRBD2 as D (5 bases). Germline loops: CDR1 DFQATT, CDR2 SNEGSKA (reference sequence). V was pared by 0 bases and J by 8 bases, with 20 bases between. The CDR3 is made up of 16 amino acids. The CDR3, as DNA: TGCAGTGCTAGAGATCGGACTGTGGGAGTTGGGGATGAGCAGTTCTTC. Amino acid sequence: CSARDRTVGVGDEQFF.

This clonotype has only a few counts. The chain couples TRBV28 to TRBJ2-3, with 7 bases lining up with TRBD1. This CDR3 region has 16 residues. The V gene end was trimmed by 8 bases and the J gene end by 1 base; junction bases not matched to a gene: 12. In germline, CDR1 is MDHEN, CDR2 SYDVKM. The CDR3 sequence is CASLQGSKLRTDTQYF. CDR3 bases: TGTGCCAGCTTACAGGGGTCGAAACTCCGCACAGATACGCAGTATTTT. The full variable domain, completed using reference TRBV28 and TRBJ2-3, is DVKVTQSSRYLVKRTGEKVFLECVQDMDHENMFWYRQDPGLGLRLIYFSYDVKMKEKGDIPEGYSVSREKKERFSLILESASTNQTSMYLCASLQGSKLRTDTQYFGPGTRLTVL.

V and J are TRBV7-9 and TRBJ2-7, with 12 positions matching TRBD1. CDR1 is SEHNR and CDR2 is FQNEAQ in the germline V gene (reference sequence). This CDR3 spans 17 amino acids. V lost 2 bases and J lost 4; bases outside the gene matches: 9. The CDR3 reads CASSLRAAGQGAYEQYF. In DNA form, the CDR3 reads TGTGCCAGCAGCTTAAGGGCTGCGGGACAGGGGGCATACGAGCAGTACTTC. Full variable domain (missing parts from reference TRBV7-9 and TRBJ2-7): DTGVSQNPRHKITKRGQNVTFRCDPISEHNRLYWYRQTLGQGPEFLTYFQNEAQLEKSRLLSDRFSAERPKGSFSTLEIQRTEQGDSAMYLCASSLRAAGQGAYEQYFGPGTRLTVT.

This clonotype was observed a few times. The DNA for the CDR3 is TGTGCCAGTGGGACAGGGTACATCACACCCGCCCATGAAGCTTTCTTT. Its protein is CASGTGYITPAHEAFF. The rearrangement joins TRBV28 to TRBJ1-1; 9 bases fit TRBD1. CDR1 and CDR2 (germline): MDHEN, SYDVKM. The CDR3 runs 16 residues. J was trimmed by 7 bases and V by 9 bases; bases with no gene match: 18.

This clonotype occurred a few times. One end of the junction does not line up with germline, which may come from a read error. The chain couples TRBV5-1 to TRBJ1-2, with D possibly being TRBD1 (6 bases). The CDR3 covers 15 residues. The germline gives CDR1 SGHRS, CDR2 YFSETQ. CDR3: CAGSLVTGDIYGYTF. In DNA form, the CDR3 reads TGCGCCGGCAGCCTTGTGACAGGAGACATTTATGGCTACACCTTC.

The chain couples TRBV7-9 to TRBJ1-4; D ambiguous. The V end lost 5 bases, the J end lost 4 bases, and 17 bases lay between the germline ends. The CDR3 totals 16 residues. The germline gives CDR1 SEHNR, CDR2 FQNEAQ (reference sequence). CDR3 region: CASSPRGVAGNEKLFF. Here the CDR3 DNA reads TGTGCCAGCAGCCCTCGTGGTGTGGCTGGTAATGAAAAACTGTTTTTT.

This CDR3 reads CASSFAGLTTEAFF. DNA for the CDR3: TGTGCCAGCAGCTTCGCGGGACTCACAACTGAAGCTTTCTTT. V usage is TRBV5-5 and J usage is TRBJ1-1; the D gene is possibly TRBD1 (5 bases). Trimming pared 2 bases from V and 5 bases from J, leaving 13 bases between. The germline V gene encodes CDR1 SGHKS and CDR2 YYEKEE (reference sequence). The CDR3 length is 14 residues.

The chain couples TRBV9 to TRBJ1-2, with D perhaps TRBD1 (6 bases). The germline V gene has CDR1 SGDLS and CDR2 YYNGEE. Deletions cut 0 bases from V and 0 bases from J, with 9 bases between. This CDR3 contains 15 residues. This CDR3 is CASSVGGATNYGYTF. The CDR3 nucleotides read TGTGCCAGCAGCGTAGGGGGGGCCACTAACTATGGCTACACCTTC.